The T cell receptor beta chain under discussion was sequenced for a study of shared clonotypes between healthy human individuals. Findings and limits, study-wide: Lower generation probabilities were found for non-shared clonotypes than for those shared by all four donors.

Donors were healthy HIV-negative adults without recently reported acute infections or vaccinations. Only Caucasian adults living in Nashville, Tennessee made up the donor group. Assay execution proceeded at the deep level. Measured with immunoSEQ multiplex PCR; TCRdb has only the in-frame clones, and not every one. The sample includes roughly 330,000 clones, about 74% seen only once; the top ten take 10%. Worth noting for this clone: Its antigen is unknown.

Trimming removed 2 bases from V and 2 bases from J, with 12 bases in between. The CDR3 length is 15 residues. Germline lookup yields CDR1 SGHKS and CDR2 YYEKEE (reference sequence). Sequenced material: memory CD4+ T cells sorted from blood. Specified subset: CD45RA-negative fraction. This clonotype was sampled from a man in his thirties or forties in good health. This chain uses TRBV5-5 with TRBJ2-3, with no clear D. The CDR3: CASSFSGTYTDTQYF. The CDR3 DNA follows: TGTGCCAGCAGCTTCTCTGGCACCTACACAGATACGCAGTATTTT.